These T cell receptor beta chains were read from a single sample in a study of control samples from healthy donors and cancer patients. Produced via immunoSEQ multiplex PCR; TCRdb's table is partial and in-frame only. The sample records tens of thousands of clones, roughly 92% being singletons. Sequencing was done on a sample of blood. The receptors derive from a woman in her thirties in good health. Each CDR3 is given with its conserved first and last residue. A D gene is named only where the DNA matches it firmly. The listing skips clone size in some rows; elsewhere it reads once, few, many or a size class.

size,V,D,J,CDR3,DNA
.,TRBV7-9,TRBD2,TRBJ2-3,CASTLAGYTDTQYF,TGTGCCAGCACCTTAGCGGGATACACAGATACGCAGTATTTT
.,TRBV21-1,.,TRBJ2-5,CASSKRAPDGTDQETQYF,TGTGCCAGCAGCAAACGTGCCCCTGACGGGACAGACCAAGAGACCCAGTACTTC
few,TRBV25-1,.,TRBJ1-4,CASTSRVGVDEKLFF,TGTGCCAGCACCTCGAGGGTGGGGGTTGATGAAAAACTGTTTTTT
.,TRBV18,TRBD1,TRBJ1-4,CASSVVGQGSEKLFF,TGTGCCAGCTCAGTAGTCGGACAGGGCTCTGAAAAACTGTTTTTT
.,TRBV5-8,.,TRBJ2-5,CASSLGGSRQETQYF,TGTGCCAGCAGCTTGGGAGGCAGTCGGCAAGAGACCCAGTACTTC
.,TRBV6-5,TRBD1,TRBJ1-1,CASNNRDRGRTEAFF,TGTGCCAGCAACAACCGGGACAGGGGACGAACTGAAGCTTTCTTT
.,TRBV11-2,.,TRBJ1-5,CASSLNNDQPQHF,TGTGCCAGCAGCTTGAACAACGATCAGCCCCAGCATTTT
.,TRBV12-3/TRBV12-4,.,TRBJ2-2,CASRSGELFF,TGTGCCAGCAGGTCCGGGGAGCTGTTTTTT
.,TRBV30,TRBD1,TRBJ1-4,CAWSGQGKWLQAFF,TGTGCCTGGAGCGGACAGGGAAAGTGGTTGCAGGCGTTTTTT
.,TRBV27,TRBD1,TRBJ1-5,CASSSIPITGVRVNQPQHF,TGTGCCAGCAGTTCAATCCCAATTACAGGGGTTCGGGTCAATCAGCCCCAGCATTTT
.,TRBV11-3,.,TRBJ2-7,CASSLRGDSYEQYF,TGTGCCAGCAGCTTAAGGGGGGACTCCTACGAGCAGTACTTC
once,TRBV12-5,.,TRBJ1-3,CASGLWKSSHPSGNTIYF,TGTGCTAGTGGTTTGTGGAAGTCCTCACACCCCTCTGGAAACACCATATATTTT
.,TRBV3-1/TRBV3-2,.,TRBJ1-1,CASSQTSMVATEAFF,TGTGCCAGCAGCCAAACAAGCATGGTTGCCACTGAAGCTTTCTTT
.,TRBV9,.,TRBJ2-2,CASSNPTGAGELFF,TGTGCCAGCAGCAACCCGACAGGCGCCGGGGAGCTGTTTTTT
once,TRBV27,TRBD1,TRBJ1-5,CATRGGSSQPQHF,TGTGCCACCAGGGGGGGGTCCAGTCAGCCCCAGCATTTT
.,TRBV5-5,.,TRBJ1-6,CASSLTSGVNSPLHF,TGTGCCAGCAGCTTGACGTCGGGGGTAAATTCACCCCTCCACTTT
.,TRBV7-9,TRBD1,TRBJ1-4,CASSGGAGGNEKLFF,TGTGCCAGCAGCGGAGGGGCAGGGGGTAATGAAAAACTGTTTTTT
.,TRBV7-9,TRBD1,TRBJ1-4,CASSSWGQDPNEKLFF,TGTGCCAGCAGCTCGTGGGGACAGGACCCTAATGAAAAACTGTTTTTT
.,TRBV2,.,TRBJ2-3,CASSPPFTDTQYF,TGTGCCAGCAGTCCCCCCTTCACAGATACGCAGTATTTT
.,TRBV15,.,TRBJ1-5,CATAITVGLSNQPQHF,TGTGCCACCGCCATTACCGTGGGGTTAAGCAATCAGCCCCAGCATTTT
.,TRBV13,.,TRBJ2-1,CASSERGGQFF,TGTGCCAGCAGCGAAAGAGGTGGGCAGTTCTTC
.,TRBV30,TRBD1,TRBJ1-4,CAWSAWDRNEKLFF,TGTGCCTGGAGTGCTTGGGACAGAAATGAAAAACTGTTTTTT
.,TRBV7-6,TRBD2,TRBJ2-1,CASSRSSGVYNEQFF,TGTGCCAGCAGTCGGAGTAGCGGGGTTTACAATGAGCAGTTCTTC
.,TRBV12-3/TRBV12-4,.,TRBJ1-1,CASTQTVNTEAFF,TGTGCCAGCACCCAAACAGTGAACACTGAAGCTTTCTTT
.,TRBV3-1/TRBV3-2,TRBD1,TRBJ1-6,CASSQVQGNSPLHF,TGTGCCAGCAGCCAAGTACAGGGGAATTCACCCCTCCACTTT
.,TRBV18,.,TRBJ1-2,CASSPPDGRGYTF,TGTGCCAGCTCACCCCCCGACGGACGTGGCTACACCTTC